These 11 T cell receptor beta chains originate from one sample sequenced in a study of T cells in Graves' hyperthyroidism and ophthalmopathy. What was amplified from RNA transcripts were TCR beta CDR3 regions. In the first-round RT-PCR of the TCR CDR3, the HTBI primer set was used. TCRdb itself ran the multiplex PCR reads through MiXCR, one entry per CDR3 protein. The repertoire consists of approximately 560,000 distinct CDR3 sequences, with 35% to 55% occurring once and the leading ten covering 6.5% to 9%. Sample: peripheral blood or thyroid tissue (not recorded which). Receptors were obtained from a woman under 30 with Graves' hyperthyroidism.

The V call is TRBV29-1, the J call TRBJ1-2; possible D gene TRBD1, 6 bases. Germline V gives CDR1 SQVTM, CDR2 ANQGSEA. The CDR3 loop spans 17 amino acids. Deletions cut 5 bases from V and 3 bases from J, with 25 bases between. The CDR3 spells CSVSSLGGGTGDYGYTF. The CDR3 nucleotides are TGCAGCGTTTCTAGCCTGGGAGGGGGAACCGGGGACTATGGCTACACCTTC. Complete variable domain (other parts from reference TRBV29-1 and TRBJ1-2): SAVISQKPSRDICQRGTSLTIQCQVDSQVTMMFWYRQQPGQSLTLIATANQGSEATYESGFVIDKFPISRPNLTFSTLTVSNMSPEDSSIYLCSVSSLGGGTGDYGYTFGSGTRLTVV.

This clonotype was detected ten times or more. J is TRBJ1-1 and V is TRBV12-3 or TRBV12-4; D is undetermined. CDR3 size: 12 residues. V dropped 4 bases and J dropped 6 bases, with 9 bases sitting between them. As DNA, the CDR3 is TGTGCCAGCAGTTCAGACGGACCTGAAGCTTTCTTT. Translating gives CASSSDGPEAFF.

The chain recombines TRBV7-9 with TRBJ2-7; 8 nucleotides align to TRBD2. CDR1 is SEHNR and CDR2 is FQNEAQ in the germline V gene (reference sequence). The CDR3 consists of 13 residues. J gave up 5 bases and V 6 bases, and 6 bases lay outside the gene matches. CDR3 nucleotide sequence: TGTGCCAGCAGGAGAGCGGGAGTCCACGAGCAGTACTTC. It translates to CASRRAGVHEQYF.

The sample holds a few counts of this clonotype. V is TRBV7-9 and J is TRBJ1-5; D is possibly TRBD1 (6 bases). Trimming stripped 3 bases from V and 6 bases from J, with 15 bases between. The CDR3 spans 15 residues. Germline values: CDR1 SEHNR, CDR2 FQNEAQ (reference sequence). CDR3 sequence (DNA): TGTGCCAGCAGCTTGGTGGGGGGCAGAGGTCAGCCCCAGCATTTT. Its protein is CASSLVGGRGQPQHF.

The chain recombines TRBV6-4 with TRBJ1-1; D not certain. V lost 2 bases to trimming and J lost 3 bases, with 10 bases between them. Germline-derived CDR1 and CDR2 are MRHNA and SNTAGT. The CDR3 is made up of 14 amino acids. The CDR3: CASSDQTSDTEAFF. The CDR3 DNA follows: TGTGCCAGCAGTGACCAGACTTCGGACACTGAAGCTTTCTTT.

V and J are TRBV15 and TRBJ1-2; 7 bases map to TRBD1. The J segment lost 8 bases and the V segment lost 3 bases, leaving 6 bases of the junction unmatched. This CDR3 is built from 13 residues. From germline, CDR1 is LNHNV and CDR2 YYDKDF (reference sequence). The CDR3 spells CATSSVTGLGYTF. DNA of the CDR3: TGTGCCACCAGCAGCGTGACAGGGCTCGGCTACACCTTC.

This clonotype has a single count. A much larger clone lies a single base off, so this may be a read error. The genes are TRBV15 and TRBJ1-1; D call uncertain. Per the germline V gene, CDR1 is LNHNV and CDR2 is YYDKDF (reference sequence). The CDR3 loop spans 11 amino acids. The ends were cut back, 2 bases at V and 6 bases at J, with 4 bases in the middle. In DNA form, the CDR3 reads TGTGCCACCAGCAGACTTCCTGAAGCTTTCTTT. It codes for CATSRLPEAFF.

V and J are TRBV7-2 and TRBJ2-7, with D perhaps TRBD1 or TRBD2 (5 bases each). CDR3 length: 14 residues. Germline CDR1 and CDR2: SGHTA and FQGNSA. V lost 6 bases, J lost 1 base, and 13 bases lay in between. The CDR3 is CASSPRGSSYEQYF. The CDR3 DNA reads as TGTGCCAGCAGTCCCCGGGGCAGTTCCTACGAGCAGTACTTC.

With respect to this clonotype: A much larger clone differs by one base, so this may be a read error. The gene calls are TRBV6-6 and TRBJ2-7; D not resolved. V was trimmed by 5 bases and J by 3 bases, leaving 5 bases between them. The CDR3 totals 11 residues. The V gene's germline CDR1 is MNHNY and CDR2 SVGAGI (reference sequence). As DNA, the CDR3 is TGTGCCAGCAGTGACAACTACGAGCAGTACTTC. It is translated as CASSDNYEQYF.

This clonotype was seen only a few times. The V gene is TRBV7-9, the J gene TRBJ2-7, with 11 positions matching TRBD1. There are 14 residues in the CDR3. From germline, CDR1 is SEHNR and CDR2 FQNEAQ (reference sequence). V trimming: 3 bases; J trimming: 3 bases; junction bases outside the gene matches: 1. The CDR3 DNA reads TGTGCCAGCAGCTTGGGACAGGGGGACTACGAGCAGTACTTC. It specifies CASSLGQGDYEQYF.

V is TRBV7-9 and J is TRBJ2-5; no firm D call. V shed 5 bases and J shed 3 bases, with 7 bases lying between them. Germline values: CDR1 SEHNR, CDR2 FQNEAQ (reference sequence). The CDR3 is 12 amino acids. The CDR3 DNA reads TGTGCCAGCAGCATGTGGGAAGAGACCCAGTACTTC. Protein sequence: CASSMWEETQYF.